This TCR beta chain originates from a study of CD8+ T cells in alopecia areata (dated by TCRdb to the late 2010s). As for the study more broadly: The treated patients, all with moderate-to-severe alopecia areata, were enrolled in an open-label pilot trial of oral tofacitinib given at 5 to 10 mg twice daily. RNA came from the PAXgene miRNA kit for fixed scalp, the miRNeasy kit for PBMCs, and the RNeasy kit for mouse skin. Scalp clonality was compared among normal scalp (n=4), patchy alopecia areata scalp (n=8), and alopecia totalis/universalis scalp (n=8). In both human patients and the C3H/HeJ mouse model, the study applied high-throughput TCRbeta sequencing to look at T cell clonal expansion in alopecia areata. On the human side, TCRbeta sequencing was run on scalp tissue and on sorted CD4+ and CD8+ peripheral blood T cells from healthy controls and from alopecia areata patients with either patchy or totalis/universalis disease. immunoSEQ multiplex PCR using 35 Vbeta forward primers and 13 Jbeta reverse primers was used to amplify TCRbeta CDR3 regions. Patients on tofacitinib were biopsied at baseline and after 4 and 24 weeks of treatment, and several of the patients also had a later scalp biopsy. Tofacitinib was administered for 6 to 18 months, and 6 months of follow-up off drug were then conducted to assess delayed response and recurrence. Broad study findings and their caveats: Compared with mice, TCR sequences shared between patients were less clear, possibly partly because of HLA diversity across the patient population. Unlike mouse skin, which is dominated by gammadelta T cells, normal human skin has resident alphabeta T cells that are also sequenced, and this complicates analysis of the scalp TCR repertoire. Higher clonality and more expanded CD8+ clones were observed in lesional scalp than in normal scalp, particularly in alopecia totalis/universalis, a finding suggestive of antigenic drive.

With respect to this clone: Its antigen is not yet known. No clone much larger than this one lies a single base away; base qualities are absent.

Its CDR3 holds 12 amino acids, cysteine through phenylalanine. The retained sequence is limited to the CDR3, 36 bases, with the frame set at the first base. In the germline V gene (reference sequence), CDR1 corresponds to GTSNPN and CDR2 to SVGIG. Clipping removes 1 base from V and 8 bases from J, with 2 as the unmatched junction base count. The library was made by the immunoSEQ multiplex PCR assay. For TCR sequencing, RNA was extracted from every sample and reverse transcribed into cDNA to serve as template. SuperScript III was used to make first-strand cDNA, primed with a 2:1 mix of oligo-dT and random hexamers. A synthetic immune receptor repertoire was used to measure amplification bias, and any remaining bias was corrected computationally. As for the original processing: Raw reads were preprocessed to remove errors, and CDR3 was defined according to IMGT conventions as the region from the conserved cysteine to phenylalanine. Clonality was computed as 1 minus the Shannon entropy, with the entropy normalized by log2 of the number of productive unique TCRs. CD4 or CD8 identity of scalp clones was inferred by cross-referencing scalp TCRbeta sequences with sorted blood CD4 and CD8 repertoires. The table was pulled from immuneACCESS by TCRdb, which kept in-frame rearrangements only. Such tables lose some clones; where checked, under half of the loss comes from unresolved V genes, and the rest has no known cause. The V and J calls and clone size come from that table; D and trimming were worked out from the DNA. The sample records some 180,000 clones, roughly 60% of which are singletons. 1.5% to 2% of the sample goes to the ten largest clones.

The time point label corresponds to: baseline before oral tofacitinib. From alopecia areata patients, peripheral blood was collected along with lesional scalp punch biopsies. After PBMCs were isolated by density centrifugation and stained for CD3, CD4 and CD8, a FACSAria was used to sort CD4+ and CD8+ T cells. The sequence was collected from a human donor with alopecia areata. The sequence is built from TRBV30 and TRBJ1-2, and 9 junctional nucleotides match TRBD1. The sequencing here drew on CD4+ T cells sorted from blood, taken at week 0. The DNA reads TGTGCCTGGAGTGCACAGGGGGCCGGCTACACCTTC. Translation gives CAWSAQGAGYTF.